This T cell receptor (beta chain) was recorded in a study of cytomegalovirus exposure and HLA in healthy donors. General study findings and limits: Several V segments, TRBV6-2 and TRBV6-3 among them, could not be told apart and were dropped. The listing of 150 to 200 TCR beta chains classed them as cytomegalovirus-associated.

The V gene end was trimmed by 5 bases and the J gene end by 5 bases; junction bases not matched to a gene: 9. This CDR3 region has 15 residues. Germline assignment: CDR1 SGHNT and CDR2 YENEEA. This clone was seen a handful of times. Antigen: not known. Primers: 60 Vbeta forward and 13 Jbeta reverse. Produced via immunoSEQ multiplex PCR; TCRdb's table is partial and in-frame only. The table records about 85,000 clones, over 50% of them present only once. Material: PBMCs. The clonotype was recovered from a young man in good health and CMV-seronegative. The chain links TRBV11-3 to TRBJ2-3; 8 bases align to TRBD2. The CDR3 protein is CASSQGTSVEDTQYF. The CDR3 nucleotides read TGTGCCAGCAGCCAGGGGACTAGTGTTGAAGATACGCAGTATTTT.